This T cell receptor (beta chain) was captured in a study of blood T cell repertoires in COVID-19. About the study: Sites in the United States, Italy and Spain provided acute and convalescent COVID-19 samples.

In germline, CDR1 is SGHAT, CDR2 FQNNGV. V was clipped by 3 bases and J by 8 bases, with 16 bases between them. This CDR3 region has 14 residues. Enrolled through a virtual design, the participants were between roughly 18 and 100 years of age and came from some 25 US areas. The data were produced by immunoSEQ multiplex PCR, yet TCRdb's version contains in-frame clones alone and is incomplete. The top ten clones hold about 10% of a sample with over 200,000 clones, 70% to 90% of them seen once. The sequenced material came from PBMCs or T cells enriched from blood (not recorded which). The rearrangement links TRBV11-2 to TRBJ1-1, with TRBD1 as a possible D gene (5 bases). This receptor was obtained from a man under 40 who had recovered from COVID-19. The chain's CDR3 is CASSLGGWGWEAFF. The DNA for the CDR3 is TGTGCCAGCAGCTTGGGGGGTTGGGGGTGGGAAGCTTTCTTT.